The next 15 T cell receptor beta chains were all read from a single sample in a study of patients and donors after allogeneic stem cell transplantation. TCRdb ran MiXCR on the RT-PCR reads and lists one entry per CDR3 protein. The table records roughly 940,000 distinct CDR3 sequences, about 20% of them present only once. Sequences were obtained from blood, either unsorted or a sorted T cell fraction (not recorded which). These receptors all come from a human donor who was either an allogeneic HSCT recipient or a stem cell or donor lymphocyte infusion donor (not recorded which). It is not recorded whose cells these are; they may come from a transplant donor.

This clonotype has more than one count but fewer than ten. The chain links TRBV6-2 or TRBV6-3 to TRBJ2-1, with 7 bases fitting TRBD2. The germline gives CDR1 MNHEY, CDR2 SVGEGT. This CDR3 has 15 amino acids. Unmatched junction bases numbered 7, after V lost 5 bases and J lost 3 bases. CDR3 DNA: TGTGCCAGCAGTCCCTCACTAGCGATCTACAATGAGCAGTTCTTC. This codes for CASSPSLAIYNEQFF.

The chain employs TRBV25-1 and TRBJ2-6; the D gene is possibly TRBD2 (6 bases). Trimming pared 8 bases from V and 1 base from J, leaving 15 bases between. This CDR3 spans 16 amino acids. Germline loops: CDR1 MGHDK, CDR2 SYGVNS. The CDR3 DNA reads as TGTGCCAGCTTAGGCTTGGGGGGATCTGGGGCCAACGTCCTGACTTTC. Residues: CASLGLGGSGANVLTF.

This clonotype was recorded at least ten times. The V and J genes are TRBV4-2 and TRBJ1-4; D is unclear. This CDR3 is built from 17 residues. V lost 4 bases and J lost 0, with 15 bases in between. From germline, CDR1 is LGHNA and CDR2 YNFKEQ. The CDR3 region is CASSPRASSATNEKLFF. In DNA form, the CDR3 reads TGTGCCAGCAGCCCTCGCGCCTCCAGTGCAACTAATGAAAAACTGTTTTTT.

The CDR3 is CASSLVGIGGEQFF. The DNA for the CDR3 is TGCGCCAGCAGCTTGGTGGGGATAGGGGGTGAGCAGTTCTTC. The J gene is TRBJ2-1, the V gene TRBV5-1; maybe TRBD1 (6 bases). Per the germline V gene, CDR1 is SGHRS and CDR2 is YFSETQ. V lost 0 bases to trimming and J lost 9 bases, with 13 bases between them. The CDR3 has 14 amino acids.

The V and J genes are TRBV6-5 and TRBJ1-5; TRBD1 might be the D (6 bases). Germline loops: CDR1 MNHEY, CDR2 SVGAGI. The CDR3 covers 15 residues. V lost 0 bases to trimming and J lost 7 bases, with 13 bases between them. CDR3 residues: CASSYSRQVEQPQHF. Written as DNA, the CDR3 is TGTGCCAGCAGTTACTCTCGACAGGTGGAGCAGCCCCAGCATTTT.

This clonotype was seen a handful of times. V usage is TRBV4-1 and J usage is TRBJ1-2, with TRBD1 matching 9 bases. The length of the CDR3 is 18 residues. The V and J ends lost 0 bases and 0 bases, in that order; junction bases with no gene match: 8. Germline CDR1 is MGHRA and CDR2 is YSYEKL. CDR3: CASSQDRGQGVANYGYTF. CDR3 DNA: TGCGCCAGCAGCCAAGATCGGGGACAGGGTGTTGCTAACTATGGCTACACCTTC.

Here the CDR3 DNA reads TGTGCCAGCAGTTCCCTGGGGCGGGAGAACGGGGAGCTGTTTTTT. As protein: CASSSLGRENGELFF. The chain carries TRBV6-5 and TRBJ2-2; the match to TRBD2 covers 7 bases. This CDR3 is 15 amino acids long. Germline V gene sequence: CDR1 MNHEY, CDR2 SVGAGI. The trim removed 4 bases at V and 7 bases at J, leaving 9 bases unmatched.

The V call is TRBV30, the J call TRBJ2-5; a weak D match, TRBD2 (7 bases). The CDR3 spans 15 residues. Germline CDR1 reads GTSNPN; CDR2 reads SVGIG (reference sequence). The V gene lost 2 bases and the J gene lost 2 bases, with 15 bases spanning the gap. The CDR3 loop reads CAWSLGGGRQETQYF. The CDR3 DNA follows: TGTGCCTGGAGTTTGGGCGGGGGCCGACAAGAGACCCAGTACTTC.

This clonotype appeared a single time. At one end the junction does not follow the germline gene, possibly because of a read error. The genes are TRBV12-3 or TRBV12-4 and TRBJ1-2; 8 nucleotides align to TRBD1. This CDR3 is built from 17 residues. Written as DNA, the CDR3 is TGTGCCAGCATACTCCTGGGGGACAGGAATAAAAGCTATGGCTACTCCTTC. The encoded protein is CASILLGDRNKSYGYSF.

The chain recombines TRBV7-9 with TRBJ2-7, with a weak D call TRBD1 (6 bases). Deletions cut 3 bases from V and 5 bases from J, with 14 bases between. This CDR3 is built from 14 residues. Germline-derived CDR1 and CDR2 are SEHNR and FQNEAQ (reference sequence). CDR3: CASSLSRGVNEQYF. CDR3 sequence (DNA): TGTGCCAGCAGCTTGTCCAGGGGCGTGAACGAGCAGTACTTC.

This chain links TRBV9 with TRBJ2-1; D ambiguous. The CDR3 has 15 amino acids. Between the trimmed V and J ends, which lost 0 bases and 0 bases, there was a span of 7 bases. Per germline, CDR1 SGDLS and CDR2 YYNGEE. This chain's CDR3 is CASSVAGPSYNEQFF. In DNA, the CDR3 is TGTGCCAGCAGCGTAGCGGGCCCCTCCTACAATGAGCAGTTCTTC. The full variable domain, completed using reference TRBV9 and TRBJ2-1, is DSGVTQTPKHLITATGQRVTLRCSPRSGDLSVYWYQQSLDQGLQFLIQYYNGEERAKGNILERFSAQQFPDLHSELNLSSLELGDSALYFCASSVAGPSYNEQFFGPGTRLTVL.

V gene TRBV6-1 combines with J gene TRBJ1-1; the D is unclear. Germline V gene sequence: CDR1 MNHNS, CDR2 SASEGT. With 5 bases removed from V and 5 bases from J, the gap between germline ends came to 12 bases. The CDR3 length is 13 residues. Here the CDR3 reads CASSNDGKTEAFF. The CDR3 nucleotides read TGTGCCAGCAGTAACGACGGGAAGACTGAAGCTTTCTTT.

Here the CDR3 reads CASSATPGRSYNEQFF. In DNA form, the CDR3 reads TGCGCCAGCAGCGCTACACCGGGACGATCATACAATGAGCAGTTCTTC. The chain combines TRBV5-1 with TRBJ2-1; TRBD1 or TRBD2 may be the D gene (5 bases each). CDR1 is SGHRS, CDR2 YFSETQ, per germline. Trimming stripped 4 bases from V and 4 bases from J, with 18 bases between. The CDR3 spans 16 residues.

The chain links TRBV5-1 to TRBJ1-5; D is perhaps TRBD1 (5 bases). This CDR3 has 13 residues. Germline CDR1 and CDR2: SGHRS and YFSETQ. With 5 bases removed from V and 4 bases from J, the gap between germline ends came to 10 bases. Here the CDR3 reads CASSIDRNQPQHF. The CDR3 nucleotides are TGCGCCAGCAGTATTGACAGAAATCAGCCCCAGCATTTT. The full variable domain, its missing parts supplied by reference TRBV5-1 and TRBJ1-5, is KAGVTQTPRYLIKTRGQQVTLSCSPISGHRSVSWYQQTPGQGLQFLFEYFSETQRNKGNFPGRFSGRQFSNSRSEMNVSTLELGDSALYLCASSIDRNQPQHFGDGTRLSIL.

The DNA of the CDR3 is TGTGCCAGCAGTGACCGACAGGGGAACCATGGCTACACCTTC. The encoded protein is CASSDRQGNHGYTF. This chain joins TRBV2 and TRBJ1-2, with 8 bases lining up with TRBD1. Germline V lookup: CDR1 SNHLY, CDR2 FYNNEI. V lost 3 bases and J lost 6; bases outside the gene matches: 6. The CDR3 length is 14 residues.